This TCR beta chain originates from a study of cytomegalovirus exposure and HLA in healthy donors. This clone has only a few counts. With 4 bases removed from V and 2 bases from J, the gap between germline ends came to 19 bases. The germline gives CDR1 SEHNR, CDR2 FQNEAQ (reference sequence). The CDR3 runs to 17 residues. Researchers ran the PCR with 60 Vbeta and 13 Jbeta primers. Data came from immunoSEQ multiplex PCR; TCRdb stores just in-frame clones and leaves some out. The repertoire includes roughly 97,000 clones, over 9.5% of them detected once, and less than 6% sits in the top ten. V and J are TRBV7-9 and TRBJ2-3; D is unresolved. This receptor was obtained from a man aged 40-49 years in good health and CMV-seropositive. Material for sequencing was PBMCs. The CDR3 DNA sequence: TGTGCCAGCAGCTATTTCCCCACTAAGGCGAACACAGATACGCAGTATTTT. It yields the protein CASSYFPTKANTDTQYF.